The sequence of this T cell receptor (beta chain) was determined in a study of T cells in tumors after PD-1 blockade. At the level of the study: On average, peripheral blood gave roughly 110,000 TCR templates and about 34,000 unique clonotypes.

Sequenced by immunoSEQ multiplex PCR; TCRdb stores in-frame clones only, minus some. Of tens of thousands of clones listed, more than 70% are singletons. Per germline, CDR1 LGHNA and CDR2 YNFKEQ. V lost 2 bases and J lost 7; bases outside the gene matches: 7. The CDR3 totals 16 residues. The source material was PBMCs, sampled before anti-PD-1 treatment. The chain links TRBV4-2 to TRBJ2-1; TRBD2 matches at 11 bases. This sequence originates from a human donor with basal cell carcinoma. CDR3 amino acids: CASSQPTSGSFNEQFF. The CDR3 nucleotides read TGTGCCAGCAGCCAACCAACTAGCGGGAGTTTTAATGAGCAGTTCTTC.